Following are 27 T cell receptor beta chains from one sample sequenced in a study of T cell responses to AZD1222 COVID-19 vaccine. Only in-frame clones appear in the TCRdb table, and some are missing; sequencing was by immunoSEQ multiplex PCR. The data contain under 40,000 clones, 78% of them singletons. The sequences come from peripheral blood, collected 28 days after the second AZD1222 dose. These receptors all come from an adult who received the AZD1222 COVID-19 vaccine.

This chain uses TRBV6-5 with TRBJ1-1; D not certain. Between the trimmed V and J ends, which lost 2 bases and 7 bases, there was a span of 11 bases. The CDR3 extends over 13 amino acids. CDR1 and CDR2 from the germline V gene are MNHEY and SVGAGI. CDR3: CASSYGLLNEAFF. The CDR3 DNA is TGTGCCAGCAGTTACGGACTACTAAATGAAGCTTTCTTT.

This chain links TRBV3-1 (or the pseudogene TRBV3-2) with TRBJ2-3; the D gene could be TRBD1 or TRBD2 (6 bases each). Between the trimmed V and J ends, which lost 3 bases and 5 bases, there was a span of 21 bases. Germline V gives CDR1 LGHDT, CDR2 YNNKEL (reference sequence). The CDR3 has 17 amino acids. In DNA form, the CDR3 reads TGTGCCAGCAGCCACCGAAGGGGGACTCCCCAGGGAGATACGCAGTATTTT. Its protein product is CASSHRRGTPQGDTQYF.

The rearrangement links TRBV2 to TRBJ2-7, with D unresolved. The V end lost 4 bases, the J end lost 6 bases, and 16 bases lay between the germline ends. This CDR3 contains 14 residues. The germline V gene encodes CDR1 SNHLY and CDR2 FYNNEI. The CDR3 sequence: CASSALTVLFEQYV. CDR3 DNA sequence: TGTGCCAGCAGTGCGCTTACCGTCCTCTTCGAGCAGTACGTC.

The chain uses TRBV11-2 and TRBJ2-3, with D perhaps matching TRBD2 (5 bases). Germline CDR1 and CDR2: SGHAT and FQNNGV. The CDR3 sequence is 11 residues long. Trimming took off 8 bases at V and 4 bases at J, with 7 bases between the two ends. For the CDR3, the DNA is TGTGCCAGCGGCGGGCCAGATACGCAGTATTTT. As protein: CASGGPDTQYF.

The chain combines TRBV5-1 with TRBJ2-7; 8 bases line up with TRBD1. V shed 0 bases, J shed 2 bases, and the junction held 4 bases outside the gene matches. The CDR3 length is 15 residues. Germline V lookup: CDR1 SGHRS, CDR2 YFSETQ. In DNA, the CDR3 is TGCGCCAGCAGCTTGGTGAGACAGGGGACCTACGAGCAGTACTTC. Amino acid sequence: CASSLVRQGTYEQYF.

This clone was observed a single time. The gene calls are TRBV11-2 and TRBJ2-2, with a possible D match to TRBD1 (7 bases). V was clipped by 5 bases and J by 0 bases, with 16 bases between them. The germline V gene has CDR1 SGHAT and CDR2 FQNNGV. There are 17 residues in the CDR3. Here the CDR3 DNA reads TGTGCCAGCAGCGAGATTCAGGGGGGACCGAACACCGGGGAGCTGTTTTTT. It is translated as CASSEIQGGPNTGELFF.

The chain recombines TRBV5-1 with TRBJ1-3; the D is unclear. The CDR3 loop spans 16 amino acids. Germline values: CDR1 SGHRS, CDR2 YFSETQ. Trimming removed 2 bases at V and 0 bases at J, with 12 bases between. The CDR3: CASSLGWGSSGNTIYF. DNA for the CDR3: TGCGCCAGCAGCTTAGGTTGGGGAAGCTCTGGAAACACCATATATTTT.

This chain uses TRBV4-2 with TRBJ2-5; no reliable D call. V lost 1 base, J lost 1 base, and 7 bases lay in between. This CDR3 has 14 amino acids. The V gene's germline CDR1 is LGHNA and CDR2 YNFKEQ. The CDR3 sequence: CASSQVSRQETQYF. CDR3 in DNA: TGTGCCAGCAGCCAAGTGTCGCGCCAAGAGACCCAGTACTTC.

The chain recombines TRBV18 with TRBJ2-7; D gene unclear. This CDR3 has 13 amino acids. Trimming removed 6 bases from V and 3 bases from J, with 12 bases in between. Germline CDR1 and CDR2: KGHSH and LQKENI. The CDR3 region is CASSRNEHYEQYV. CDR3 DNA: TGTGCCAGCTCCCGCAATGAGCACTACGAGCAGTACGTC.

This rearrangement joins TRBV7-8 to TRBJ2-3, with 8 bases that match TRBD2. Per germline, CDR1 SGHVS and CDR2 FQNEAQ. The length of the CDR3 is 16 residues. J gave up 5 bases and V 3 bases, and 10 bases lay outside the gene matches. The CDR3 bases are TGTGCCAGCAGCTTCACCGGGGGGGCCGTCGGAGATACGCAGTATTTT. This gives the protein CASSFTGGAVGDTQYF.

The chain uses TRBV10-2 and TRBJ1-6; 9 bases line up with TRBD1. CDR1 is WSHSY, CDR2 SAAADI, per germline. The CDR3 length is 14 residues. The CDR3 sequence: CPPRGQGITSPLHF. The CDR3 DNA follows: TGCCCCCCCCGTGGACAGGGGATAACTTCACCCCTCCACTTT.

The genes are TRBV7-3 and TRBJ2-3, with 9 bases identical to TRBD1. V lost 2 bases to trimming and J lost 6 bases; unmatched junction nucleotides: 9. The length of the CDR3 is 16 residues. CDR1 and CDR2 (germline): SGHTA, FQGTGA. The chain's CDR3 is CASSLDPGQGGDTQYF. DNA of the CDR3: TGTGCCAGCAGCTTAGATCCGGGACAGGGCGGTGATACGCAGTATTTT.

V gene TRBV19 combines with J gene TRBJ1-2; TRBD1 aligns across 8 bases. This CDR3 is built from 13 residues. J lost 2 bases, V lost 6 bases, and 2 bases had no gene match. The germline CDR1 and CDR2 sequences are LNHDA and SQIVND (reference sequence). CDR3 nucleotides: TGTGCCAGTAGCCGACAGGGGAACTATGGCTACACCTTC. The encoded protein is CASSRQGNYGYTF.

Points on this clone: The same CDR3 also results from other DNA sequences found in this sample. The gene calls are TRBV30 and TRBJ1-2; D is unclear. V dropped 2 bases and J dropped 1 base, with 8 bases sitting between them. The CDR3 consists of 13 residues. The germline CDR1 and CDR2 sequences are GTSNPN and SVGIG (reference sequence). The CDR3 coding sequence is TGTGCCTGGAGTCTGGGGATTAACTATGGCTACACCTTC. This sequence encodes CAWSLGINYGYTF.

This clone was seen only a few times. The gene calls are TRBV18 and TRBJ2-3; D gene ambiguous. The CDR3 is made up of 14 amino acids. Trimming stripped 5 bases from V and 6 bases from J, with 15 bases between. Germline lookup yields CDR1 KGHSH and CDR2 LQKENI. This CDR3 reads CASSSISVLDTQYF. The CDR3 DNA sequence: TGTGCCAGCTCATCTATCTCGGTCCTCGATACGCAGTATTTT. The full variable domain, its missing parts supplied by reference TRBV18 and TRBJ2-3, is NAGVMQNPRHLVRRRGQEARLRCSPMKGHSHVYWYRQLPEEGLKFMVYLQKENIIDESGMPKERFSAEFPKEGPSILRIQQVVRGDSAAYFCASSSISVLDTQYFGPGTRLTVL.

The rearrangement uses TRBV6-1 and TRBJ2-3, with D possibly matching TRBD2 (6 bases). The CDR3 totals 16 residues. V was trimmed by 1 base and J by 0 bases, leaving 11 bases between them. Germline V gives CDR1 MNHNS, CDR2 SASEGT. The CDR3 here is CASSEGLGLSTDTQYF. Written as DNA, the CDR3 is TGTGCCAGCAGTGAAGGACTAGGGCTCAGCACAGATACGCAGTATTTT.

The chain links TRBV7-7 to TRBJ2-2, with D possibly being TRBD1 (5 bases). The CDR3 sequence is 14 residues long. Per germline, CDR1 SSHAT and CDR2 FNYEAQ (reference sequence). V lost 6 bases and J lost 3, with 11 bases in between. The CDR3 spells CASRQEGYTGELFF. DNA of the CDR3: TGTGCCAGCAGACAGGAAGGGTACACCGGGGAGCTGTTTTTT.

The chain carries TRBV7-2 and TRBJ1-5; no definite D call. CDR1 SGHTA and CDR2 FQGNSA come from the germline V gene. There are 17 residues in the CDR3. The V end lost 2 bases, the J end lost 2 bases, and 16 bases lay between the germline ends. The CDR3 reads CASSLSVTGQGNQPQHF. The CDR3 DNA sequence: TGTGCCAGCAGCTTATCGGTGACCGGGCAGGGCAATCAGCCCCAGCATTTT.

J is TRBJ1-2 and V is TRBV24-1; a possible D gene is TRBD1 (5 bases). The CDR3 loop spans 13 amino acids. In germline, CDR1 is KGHDR, CDR2 SFDVKD. Trimming stripped 7 bases from V and 7 bases from J, with 15 bases between. The CDR3 reads CATSAKGRGGYTF. In DNA form, the CDR3 reads TGTGCCACCAGCGCTAAGGGGAGGGGTGGCTACACCTTC.

V and J are TRBV11-2 and TRBJ2-1, with D possibly being TRBD2 (6 bases). Germline CDR1 SGHAT, CDR2 FQNNGV. V gave up 1 base and J gave up 9 bases, with 13 bases separating them. The CDR3 has 14 amino acids. For the CDR3, the DNA is TGTGCCAGCAGCTTAGTTCTACTAGCTATTGAGCAGTTCTTC. It translates to CASSLVLLAIEQFF.

The V gene is TRBV7-8, the J gene TRBJ2-7, with 9 bases fitting TRBD2. The CDR3 has 18 amino acids. Germline CDR1 SGHVS, CDR2 FQNEAQ. The V gene end was trimmed by 5 bases and the J gene end by 2 bases; junction bases not matched to a gene: 16. CDR3 DNA sequence: TGTGCCAGCAGCCAAAATCGGGGTAGCGGGAGTTCCCCCTACGAGCAGTACTTC. Protein sequence: CASSQNRGSGSSPYEQYF.

The rearrangement links TRBV6-5 to TRBJ1-5; D remains unclear. V shed 8 bases and J shed 7 bases, with 18 bases lying between them. The CDR3 has 14 residues. CDR1 is MNHEY and CDR2 is SVGAGI in the germline V gene. CDR3 loop: CASWEGSSGQPQHF. The CDR3 bases are TGTGCCAGCTGGGAGGGCTCTTCTGGGCAGCCCCAGCATTTT.

The rearrangement uses TRBV5-1 and TRBJ1-2; possibly TRBD1 for D (5 bases). V lost 4 bases and J 4 bases, leaving 14 bases between the germline ends. Germline V gene lookup returns CDR1 SGHRS and CDR2 YFSETQ. The CDR3 runs to 14 residues. Written as DNA, the CDR3 is TGCGCCAGCAGCCCTGGCGGCCAGGGCTATGGCTACACCTTC. It encodes CASSPGGQGYGYTF.

This chain uses TRBV6-5 with TRBJ2-1; 9 positions match TRBD2. The CDR3 sequence is 14 residues long. Germline assignment: CDR1 MNHEY and CDR2 SVGAGI. V lost 8 bases and J lost 6; bases outside the gene matches: 8. This CDR3 is CASWGLAYRNEQFF. The CDR3 DNA reads TGTGCCAGCTGGGGACTAGCTTATCGCAATGAGCAGTTCTTC.

The chain employs TRBV10-3 and TRBJ2-1; a weak D match, TRBD1 (5 bases). V lost 6 bases, J lost 6 bases, and 9 bases lay in between. The CDR3 loop spans 12 amino acids. The V gene's germline CDR1 is ENHRY and CDR2 SYGVKD. The CDR3 region is CAISEQVNEQFF. The DNA of the CDR3 is TGTGCCATCAGCGAACAGGTCAATGAGCAGTTCTTC.

This clone was picked up a small number of times. The chain joins TRBV15 to TRBJ2-3, with 8 bases matching TRBD2. The V and J ends lost 2 bases and 2 bases, in that order; junction bases with no gene match: 3. The CDR3 has 15 amino acids. The V gene's germline CDR1 is LNHNV and CDR2 YYDKDF (reference sequence). The CDR3 protein is CATSRPGGATDTQYF. The CDR3 DNA reads as TGTGCCACCAGCAGACCCGGGGGGGCCACAGATACGCAGTATTTT.

The chain joins TRBV5-1 to TRBJ2-3; D might be TRBD1 (5 bases). The CDR3 contains 18 residues. Germline loops: CDR1 SGHRS, CDR2 YFSETQ. The ends were cut back, 3 bases at V and 5 bases at J, with 25 bases in the middle. CDR3 bases: TGCGCCAGCAGCTCTCCCGACAGCGCACCCGTTGTCCAAGATACGCAGTATTTT. It encodes CASSSPDSAPVVQDTQYF.